A selection of T cell receptor beta chains follows, all from one sample in a study of human T cells and chemical hapten exposure. MiXCR was run by TCRdb on the RACE reads, yielding one entry per CDR3 protein. The top ten clones hold approximately 10% of a sample with approximately 97,000 distinct CDR3 sequences, about 28% of them seen once. The source material was whole blood, sampled in connection with sensitization to the hapten diphenylcyclopropenone (DPC). The receptors originated from a man between 40 and 49 years old with alopecia areata. Some clones in this sample may be carry-over from other donors' samples. Both conserved end residues are part of each CDR3. D genes are given only for firm matches. Clone size is not always given. Where it is, it says once, few, many or a class for expanded clones.

V gene: TRBV19; D gene: TRBD2; J gene: TRBJ2-2; clone size: -; CDR3 protein: CARERRSGGPRDTGELFF; CDR3 DNA: TGTGCCAGGGAACGACGTAGCGGGGGCCCTCGGGACACCGGGGAGCTGTTTTTT
V gene: TRBV2; D gene: TRBD2; J gene: TRBJ2-1; clone size: -; CDR3 protein: CASRSAGDSYNEQFF; CDR3 DNA: TGTGCCAGCAGATCAGCGGGGGACTCCTACAATGAGCAGTTCTTC
V gene: TRBV10-3; D gene: -; J gene: TRBJ2-5; clone size: -; CDR3 protein: CAISPGGGVETQYF; CDR3 DNA: TGTGCCATCAGCCCTGGCGGGGGCGTAGAGACCCAGTACTTC
V gene: TRBV28; D gene: TRBD1; J gene: TRBJ2-7; clone size: few; CDR3 protein: CASSLLGTGPYEQYF; CDR3 DNA: TGTGCCAGCAGTTTATTGGGGACAGGGCCCTACGAGCAGTACTTC
V gene: TRBV30; D gene: -; J gene: TRBJ2-7; clone size: few; CDR3 protein: CAWSASYEQYF; CDR3 DNA: TGTGCCTGGAGTGCCTCTTACGAGCAGTACTTC
V gene: TRBV28; D gene: TRBD1; J gene: TRBJ1-4; clone size: -; CDR3 protein: CASSSPGQGATNEKLFF; CDR3 DNA: TGTGCCAGCAGTTCACCGGGACAGGGTGCAACTAATGAAAAACTGTTTTTT
V gene: TRBV3-1; D gene: -; J gene: TRBJ1-1; clone size: -; CDR3 protein: CASSQRGGTEAFF; CDR3 DNA: TGTGCCAGCAGCCAGAGGGGTGGCACTGAAGCTTTCTTT
V gene: TRBV5-1; D gene: -; J gene: TRBJ1-2; clone size: -; CDR3 protein: CASSPEGLYGYTF; CDR3 DNA: TGCGCCAGCAGCCCAGAGGGACTCTACGGCTACACCTTC
V gene: TRBV20-1; D gene: -; J gene: TRBJ2-5; clone size: few; CDR3 protein: CSARVSGSIETQYF; CDR3 DNA: TGCAGTGCTAGAGTGTCGGGGTCTATTGAGACCCAGTACTTC
V gene: TRBV14; D gene: -; J gene: TRBJ2-2; clone size: -; CDR3 protein: CASSPLRLTNTGELFF; CDR3 DNA: TGTGCCAGCAGCCCTCTGCGGCTAACGAACACCGGGGAGCTGTTTTTT
V gene: TRBV6-5; D gene: -; J gene: TRBJ2-5; clone size: -; CDR3 protein: CASSPLRGGGETQYF; CDR3 DNA: TGTGCCAGCAGTCCCCTCCGGGGAGGGGGGGAGACCCAGTACTTC
V gene: TRBV2; D gene: -; J gene: TRBJ2-4; clone size: -; CDR3 protein: CASSERKAKNIQYF; CDR3 DNA: TGTGCCAGCAGTGAACGAAAAGCCAAAAACATTCAGTACTTC
V gene: TRBV27; D gene: -; J gene: TRBJ2-3; clone size: -; CDR3 protein: CASSWQRVDTQYF; CDR3 DNA: TGTGCCAGCAGTTGGCAGAGGGTAGATACGCAGTATTTT
V gene: TRBV29-1; D gene: -; J gene: TRBJ2-1; clone size: few; CDR3 protein: CSGRGNEQFF; CDR3 DNA: TGCAGCGGTAGGGGTAATGAGCAGTTCTTC
V gene: TRBV14; D gene: -; J gene: TRBJ2-3; clone size: few; CDR3 protein: CASSQRTDTQYF; CDR3 DNA: TGTGCCAGCAGCCAACGAACAGATACGCAGTATTTT
V gene: TRBV6-6; D gene: -; J gene: TRBJ1-1; clone size: -; CDR3 protein: CASSQPRTEAFF; CDR3 DNA: TGTGCCAGCAGTCAGCCACGAACTGAAGCTTTCTTT
V gene: TRBV20-1; D gene: -; J gene: TRBJ2-3; clone size: -; CDR3 protein: CSAPGRAARIDTQYF; CDR3 DNA: TGCAGTGCCCCTGGGCGGGCGGCCAGGATAGATACGCAGTATTTT
V gene: TRBV3-1; D gene: -; J gene: TRBJ2-3; clone size: -; CDR3 protein: CASSRRDPVDTQYF; CDR3 DNA: TGTGCCAGCAGCCGAAGGGACCCCGTGGATACGCAGTATTTT
V gene: TRBV28; D gene: -; J gene: TRBJ2-3; clone size: -; CDR3 protein: CASSSPAAGTDTQYF; CDR3 DNA: TGTGCCAGCAGTTCTCCCGCGGCGGGCACAGATACGCAGTATTTT
V gene: TRBV10-2; D gene: -; J gene: TRBJ1-5; clone size: many; CDR3 protein: CASSYQGNQPQHF; CDR3 DNA: TGCGCCAGCAGTTATCAGGGAAATCAGCCCCAGCATTTT
V gene: TRBV9; D gene: TRBD2; J gene: TRBJ2-1; clone size: few; CDR3 protein: CASSVVTSGNLHEQFF; CDR3 DNA: TGTGCCAGCAGCGTAGTAACTAGCGGGAATCTTCATGAGCAGTTCTTC
V gene: TRBV20-1; D gene: TRBD2; J gene: TRBJ2-1; clone size: -; CDR3 protein: CSAPRTSGRAEQFF; CDR3 DNA: TGCAGTGCCCCGCGGACTAGCGGGAGGGCCGAGCAGTTCTTC
V gene: TRBV6-2/TRBV6-3; D gene: -; J gene: TRBJ2-1; clone size: few; CDR3 protein: CASSYPMGEGYNEQFF; CDR3 DNA: TGTGCCAGCAGTTACCCCATGGGGGAAGGGTACAATGAGCAGTTCTTC
V gene: TRBV13; D gene: -; J gene: TRBJ2-5; clone size: once; CDR3 protein: CASSLAEETQYF; CDR3 DNA: TGTGCCAGCAGCCTGGCCGAAGAGACCCAGTACTTC
V gene: TRBV12-3/TRBV12-4; D gene: -; J gene: TRBJ1-6; clone size: few; CDR3 protein: CASSLGLAGVNSPLHF; CDR3 DNA: TGTGCCAGCAGTTTAGGATTGGCAGGGGTGAATTCACCCCTCCACTTT
V gene: TRBV29-1; D gene: TRBD1; J gene: TRBJ1-5; clone size: -; CDR3 protein: CSVGTGGDSNQPQHF; CDR3 DNA: TGCAGCGTTGGGACAGGGGGGGATAGCAATCAGCCCCAGCATTTT
V gene: TRBV13; D gene: -; J gene: TRBJ2-3; clone size: -; CDR3 protein: CASSLSKLNTQYF; CDR3 DNA: TGTGCCAGCAGCTTATCTAAACTAAATACGCAGTATTTT
V gene: TRBV4-3; D gene: -; J gene: TRBJ1-3; clone size: -; CDR3 protein: CASSQEGGKGGNTIYF; CDR3 DNA: TGCGCCAGCAGCCAAGAAGGGGGTAAAGGCGGCAACACCATATATTTT
V gene: TRBV6-5; D gene: -; J gene: TRBJ1-1; clone size: -; CDR3 protein: CASSYKGQMNTEAFF; CDR3 DNA: TGTGCCAGCAGCTATAAAGGACAGATGAACACTGAAGCTTTCTTT
V gene: TRBV20-1; D gene: -; J gene: TRBJ2-7; clone size: few; CDR3 protein: CSARDSGAAYEQYF; CDR3 DNA: TGCAGTGCTAGAGATAGTGGGGCGGCGTACGAGCAGTACTTC